This T cell receptor beta chain was recorded in a study of vaccination effects on CD4 cells after COVID-19 (dated by TCRdb to the early 2020s). About the full investigation: Participants received two doses of either the BNT162b2 or the mRNA-1273 mRNA SARS-CoV-2 vaccine. The study compared SARS-CoV-2 spike-specific CD4+ TCR repertoires before and after mRNA vaccination in COVID-19 convalescent patients and infection-naive vaccine recipients. A total of 10 COVID-19 convalescent patients and a handful of SARS-CoV-2-naive healthy vaccine recipients were included in the full study. Cultures from other donors in the study were sequenced with the Oncomine TCR Beta short-read assay on an Illumina iSeq 100. The study at large found these results: Marked clonal contraction was observed in both infection-induced and vaccine-induced clones at late post-vaccination timepoints, consistent with waning T cell responses. Only a small number of convalescent patients were included, and no early post-infection timepoints were available, which limited the study. In healthy vaccine recipients, vaccine-induced clones were almost all SARS-CoV-2 mono-reactive, with only 1 of 255 cross-reactive with common cold coronaviruses.

Library method: the immunoSEQ multiplex PCR assay. DNA from the CD4+ T cells that had been cultured and isolated underwent TCR beta CDR3 sequencing. The published analysis was carried out like this. Non-productive TCR sequences were removed, reads were trimmed to the CDR3 region, and CDR3s of at least 7 amino acids were retained. The MANAFEST web app was used to pick out antigen-specific clonotypes by comparing their expansion in peptide wells with that in reference cultures. To be called positive, a clone needed expansion at FDR<0.05 compared with the reference and with all other wells, an odds ratio greater than 5, and a frequency greater than 0.1% in two replicate wells. Cross-reactive clonotypes were defined as significantly expanded in SARS-CoV-2 spike wells and in at least one common cold coronavirus spike condition. CDR3 similarity was assessed by Levenshtein distance with the stringdist R package, and unrooted trees were built with ape in R 3.6.1. TCRdb carries this immuneACCESS record with in-frame sequences only. Its versions omit some clonotypes, under half of them owing to an unresolved V gene in the studies checked, with the rest unexplained. V and J calls and clone size come straight from that table; D and trimming were deduced from the DNA. This sample gives approximately 30,000 clones in total; 72% of them show up just once. The ten largest make up 8% to 11% of the sample.

In the ViraFEST assay, PBMC were stimulated with viral peptide pools, and TCR sequencing was then used to find antigen-specific CD4+ T cell clonotypes based on their expansion. After about 9 days of culture, CD4+ T cells were isolated with the EasySep CD4+ T cell isolation kit. Negative nucleocapsid antibody results before and after vaccination confirmed that the healthy vaccine recipients had no prior SARS-CoV-2 infection. Two million PBMC per well were cultured in IMDM with about 5% human AB serum, 10 IU/ml IL-2 and gentamicin, plus 10 ug/ml peptides. On days 3 and 7, half of the culture medium was replaced with fresh IL-2-containing medium. Unless noted otherwise, every peptide stimulation condition was cultured in triplicate wells. Using Ficoll-Paque Plus gradient centrifugation, PBMC were separated from whole blood and then either used fresh or cryopreserved at -140C. The spike proteins of SARS-CoV-2 and of the common cold coronaviruses HCoV-NL63, HCoV-OC43 and HCoV-229E were spanned by overlapping peptide pools. The QIAamp micro DNA kit was used to extract genomic DNA from the cultured CD4+ T cells.

From the germline V gene (reference sequence), CDR1 is LNHDA and CDR2 is SQIVND. The CDR3 runs 18 residues from the cysteine to the phenylalanine. This entry keeps only the CDR3 DNA: 54 bases, framed from base 1. V drops 9 bases and J drops 4 bases, leaving 30 bases in between. Remarks on this clone: This receptor's antigen is unknown. No clone much larger than this one lies a single base away; base qualities are absent.

The sequencing here drew on CD4+ T cells from PBMCs cultured with SARS-CoV-2 spike peptides, taken before COVID-19 vaccination. The cell subset or site label for this specimen denotes: SARS-CoV-2 spike overlapping peptide pool stimulation. The sequence links TRBV19 to TRBJ1-2, with a weak D call of TRBD1 (5 bases match). This clonotype was obtained from a human donor who received a COVID-19 vaccine. The CDR3 amino acid sequence is: CASLTLTSRGRGAYGYTF. The nucleotide sequence reads TGTGCCAGCCTAACCCTAACCTCGAGGGGAAGGGGCGCCTATGGCTACACCTTC.